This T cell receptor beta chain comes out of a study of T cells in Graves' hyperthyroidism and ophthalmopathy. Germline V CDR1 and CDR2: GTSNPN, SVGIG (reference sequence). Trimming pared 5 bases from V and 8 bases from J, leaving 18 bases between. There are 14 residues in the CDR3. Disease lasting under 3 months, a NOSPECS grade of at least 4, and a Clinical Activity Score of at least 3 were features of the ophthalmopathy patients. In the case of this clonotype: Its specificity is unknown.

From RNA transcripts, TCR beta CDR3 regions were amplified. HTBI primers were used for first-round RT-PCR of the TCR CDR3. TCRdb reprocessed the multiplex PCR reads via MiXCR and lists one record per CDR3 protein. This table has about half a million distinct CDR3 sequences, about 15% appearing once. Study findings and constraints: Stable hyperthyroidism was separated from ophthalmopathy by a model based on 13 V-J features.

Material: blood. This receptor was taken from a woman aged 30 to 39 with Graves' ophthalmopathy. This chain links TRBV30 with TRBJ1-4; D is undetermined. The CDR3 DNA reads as TGTGCCTGGGCCCCGCGTGGGGATGAAGAAAAACTGTTTTTT. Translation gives CAWAPRGDEEKLFF. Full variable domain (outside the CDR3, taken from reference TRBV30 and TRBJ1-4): SQTIHQWPATLVQPVGSPLSLECTVEGTSNPNLYWYRQAAGRGLQLLFYSVGIGQISSEVPQNLSASRPQDRQFILSSKKLLLSDSGFYLCAWAPRGDEEKLFFGSGTQLSVL.